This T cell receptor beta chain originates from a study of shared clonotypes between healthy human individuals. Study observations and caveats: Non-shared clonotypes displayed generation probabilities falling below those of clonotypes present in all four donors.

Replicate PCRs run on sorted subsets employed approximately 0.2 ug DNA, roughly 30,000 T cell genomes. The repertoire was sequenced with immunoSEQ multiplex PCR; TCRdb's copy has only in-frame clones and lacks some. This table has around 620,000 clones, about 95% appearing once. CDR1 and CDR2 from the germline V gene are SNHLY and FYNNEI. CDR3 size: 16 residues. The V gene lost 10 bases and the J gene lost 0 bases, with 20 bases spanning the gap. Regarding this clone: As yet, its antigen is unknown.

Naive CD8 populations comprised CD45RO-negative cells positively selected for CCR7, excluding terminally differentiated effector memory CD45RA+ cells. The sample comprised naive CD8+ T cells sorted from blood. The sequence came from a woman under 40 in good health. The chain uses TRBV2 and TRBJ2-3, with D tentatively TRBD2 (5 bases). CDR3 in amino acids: CANPEEAASSTDTQYF. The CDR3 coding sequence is TGTGCCAACCCCGAGGAGGCGGCTTCTAGCACAGATACGCAGTATTTT.